This T cell receptor (beta chain) derives from a study of T-cell reconstitution after alpha-beta-depleted transplantation in children. The V gene end was trimmed by 3 bases and the J gene end by 3 bases; junction bases not matched to a gene: 2. Per germline, CDR1 SGHNT and CDR2 YENEEA. The CDR3 covers 14 residues. The TCRbeta library incorporated unique molecular identifiers. TCRdb used MiXCR to reprocess the PCR reads, holding one entry per CDR3 protein. The data show roughly 500,000 distinct CDR3 sequences, with 32% seen just once and 2% to 2.5% held by the top ten. This sequence originates from a human donor who donated a stem cell graft to a child with aplastic anemia. Material: PBMCs from the stem cell graft donor, obtained from the stem cell graft. The genes are TRBV11-3 and TRBJ2-1; TRBD2 aligns across 7 bases. The CDR3 loop reads CASSFREDYNEQFF. CDR3 in DNA: TGTGCCAGCAGCTTCCGGGAGGACTACAATGAGCAGTTCTTC.